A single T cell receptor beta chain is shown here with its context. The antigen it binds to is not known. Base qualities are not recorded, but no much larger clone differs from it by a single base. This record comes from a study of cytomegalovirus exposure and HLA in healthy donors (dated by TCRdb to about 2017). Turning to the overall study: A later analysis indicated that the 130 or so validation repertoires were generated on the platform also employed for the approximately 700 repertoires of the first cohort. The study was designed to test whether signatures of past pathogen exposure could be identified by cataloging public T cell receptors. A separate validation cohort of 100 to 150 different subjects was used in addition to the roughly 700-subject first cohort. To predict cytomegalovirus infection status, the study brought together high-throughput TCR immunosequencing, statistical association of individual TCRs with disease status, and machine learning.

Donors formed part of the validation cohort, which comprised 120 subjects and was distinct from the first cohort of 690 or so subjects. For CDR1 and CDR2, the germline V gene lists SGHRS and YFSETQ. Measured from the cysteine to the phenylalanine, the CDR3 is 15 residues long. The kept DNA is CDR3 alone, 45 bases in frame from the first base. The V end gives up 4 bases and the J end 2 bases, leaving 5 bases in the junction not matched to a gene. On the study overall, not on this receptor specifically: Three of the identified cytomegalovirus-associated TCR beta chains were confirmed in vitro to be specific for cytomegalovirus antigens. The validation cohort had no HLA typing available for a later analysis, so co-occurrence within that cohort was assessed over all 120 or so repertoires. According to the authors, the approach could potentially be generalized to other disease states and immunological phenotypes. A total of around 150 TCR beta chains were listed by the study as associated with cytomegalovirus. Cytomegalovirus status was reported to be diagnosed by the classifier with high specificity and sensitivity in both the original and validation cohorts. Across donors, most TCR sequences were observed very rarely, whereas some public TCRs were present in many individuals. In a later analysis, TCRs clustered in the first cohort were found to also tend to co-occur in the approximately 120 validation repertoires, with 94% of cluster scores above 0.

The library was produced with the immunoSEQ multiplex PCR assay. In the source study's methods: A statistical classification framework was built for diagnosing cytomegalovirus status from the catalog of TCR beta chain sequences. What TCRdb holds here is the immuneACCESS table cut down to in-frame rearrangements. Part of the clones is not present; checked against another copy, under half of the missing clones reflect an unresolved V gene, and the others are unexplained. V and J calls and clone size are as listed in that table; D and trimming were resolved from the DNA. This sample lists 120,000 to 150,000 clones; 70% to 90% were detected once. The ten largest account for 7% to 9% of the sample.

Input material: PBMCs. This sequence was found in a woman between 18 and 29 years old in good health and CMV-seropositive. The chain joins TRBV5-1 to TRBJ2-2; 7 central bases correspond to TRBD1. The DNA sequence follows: TGCGCCAGCAGCCCGGGACAGACCAACACCGGGGAGCTGTTTTTT. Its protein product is CASSPGQTNTGELFF.